Sequencing of this T cell receptor beta chain was carried out in a study of blood T cell repertoires in COVID-19. TCRdb keeps only in-frame clones here, not all; method: immunoSEQ multiplex PCR. The sample shows about 210,000 clones, 70% to 90% of them seen only once. In germline, CDR1 is SGHVS, CDR2 FQNEAQ. J lost 1 base, V lost 5 bases, and 7 bases had no gene match. This CDR3 is 17 amino acids long. Participant-reported clinical history was the basis for cohort assignment. The sequenced sample consisted of PBMCs or T cells enriched from blood (not recorded which). The sequence derives from a young man who had recovered from COVID-19. The chain employs TRBV7-8 and TRBJ2-7; 14 nucleotides align to TRBD2. This CDR3 is CASSQGLAGALSYEQYF. CDR3 DNA sequence: TGTGCCAGCAGCCAGGGACTAGCGGGAGCTCTGTCCTACGAGCAGTACTTC.